The T cell receptor (beta chain) described here comes from a study of blood T cell repertoires in COVID-19. Study details: The origin of the acute and convalescent COVID-19 samples was the United States, Italy and Spain. Sources were T cells, B-cell-depleted T cells, or PBMCs; the material itself was cDNA or gDNA.

As originally analysed: The authors estimated nucleated cell counts from reference gene primer amplification. Profiling relied on immunoSEQ multiplex PCR, and the TCRdb table lists in-frame clones only, not all of them. From that table come the V and J calls and clone size; the DNA was used to work out D and trimming. In the table there are about 89,000 clones, 72% of which are singletons. This CDR3 contains 14 residues. The germline V gene encodes CDR1 LNHNV and CDR2 YYDKDF (reference sequence). V lost 1 base, J lost 3 bases, and 10 bases lay in between. The sequence was obtained from a woman of 80 years or more with acute or convalescent COVID-19. The chain carries TRBV15 and TRBJ2-7; the D gene is possibly TRBD1 (5 bases). The sequencing input was peripheral blood. DNA for the CDR3: TGTGCCACCAGCAGAGTAGGGGTAGGCTACGAGCAGTACTTC. Residues: CATSRVGVGYEQYF.